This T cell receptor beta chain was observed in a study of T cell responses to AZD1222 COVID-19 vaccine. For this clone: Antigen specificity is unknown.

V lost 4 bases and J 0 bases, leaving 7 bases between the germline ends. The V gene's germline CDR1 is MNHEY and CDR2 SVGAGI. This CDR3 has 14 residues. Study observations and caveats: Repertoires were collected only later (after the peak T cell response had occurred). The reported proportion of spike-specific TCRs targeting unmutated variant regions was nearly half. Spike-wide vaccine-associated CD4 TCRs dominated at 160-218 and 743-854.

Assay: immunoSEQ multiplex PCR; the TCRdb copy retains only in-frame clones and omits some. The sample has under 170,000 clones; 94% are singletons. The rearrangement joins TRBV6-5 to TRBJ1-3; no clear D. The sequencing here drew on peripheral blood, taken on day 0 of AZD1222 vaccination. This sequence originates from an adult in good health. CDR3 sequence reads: CASSSVGSGNTIYF. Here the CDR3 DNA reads TGTGCCAGCAGTTCCGTGGGCTCTGGAAACACCATATATTTT.